The 12 T cell receptor beta chains below come from one sample, sequenced in a study of identifying expanded T cells in peripheral blood. The repertoire was sequenced with immunoSEQ multiplex PCR; TCRdb's copy has only in-frame clones and lacks some. The table records about 100,000 clones, 88% of them present only once. The sample consisted of blood. These receptors all come from a person aged 18 to 75 in good health.

This sequence joins TRBV5-5 and TRBJ1-4; no clear D gene. Trimming shortened V by 7 bases and J by 5 bases, and 12 bases separated the two germline ends. CDR1 is SGHKS and CDR2 is YYEKEE in the germline V gene (reference sequence). The CDR3 length is 13 residues. CDR3 DNA: TGTGCCAGCCCCTCCGAGTCAAATGAAAAACTGTTTTTT. It is translated as CASPSESNEKLFF.

CDR3 loop: CASGGTPTSYNEQFF. Here the CDR3 DNA reads TGTGCCAGCGGCGGGACTCCTACGAGCTACAATGAGCAGTTCTTC. The rearrangement joins TRBV2 to TRBJ2-1; a weak D match, TRBD2 (6 bases). The length of the CDR3 is 15 residues. Germline assignment: CDR1 SNHLY and CDR2 FYNNEI. The V and J ends lost 8 bases and 3 bases respectively, with 17 bases between them.

The chain couples TRBV15 to TRBJ2-1; maybe TRBD1 (6 bases). The V end lost 3 bases, the J end lost 4 bases, and 13 bases lay between the germline ends. This CDR3 comprises 15 residues. Germline V gene lookup returns CDR1 LNHNV and CDR2 YYDKDF (reference sequence). CDR3 residues: CATSSRTAEYNEQFF. CDR3 DNA sequence: TGTGCCACCAGCAGTAGGACAGCCGAGTACAATGAGCAGTTCTTC.

V is TRBV2 and J is TRBJ2-7; 11 positions agree with TRBD2. Germline V CDR1 and CDR2: SNHLY, FYNNEI. Losses at the gene ends were 4 bases for V and 6 bases for J; bases not matched to a gene: 2. The CDR3 spans 13 residues. The CDR3 coding sequence is TGTGCCAGCAGTGTGGGACTAGCGGTCGAGCAGTACTTC. Translated: CASSVGLAVEQYF.

The V and J genes are TRBV15 and TRBJ2-5; the D call may be TRBD1 or TRBD2 (5 bases each). V was shortened by 5 bases and J by 6 bases, with 13 bases between the two germline ends. Germline CDR1 LNHNV, CDR2 YYDKDF (reference sequence). The CDR3 totals 13 residues. The chain's CDR3 is CATSGTGTKTQYF. The CDR3 bases are TGTGCCACCAGCGGTACTGGGACCAAGACCCAGTACTTC. The full variable domain, in which reference TRBV15 and TRBJ2-5 provide the parts outside the CDR3, is DAMVIQNPRYQVTQFGKPVTLSCSQTLNHNVMYWYQQKSSQAPKLLFHYYDKDFNNEADTPDNFQSRRPNTSFCFLDIRSPGLGDTAMYLCATSGTGTKTQYFGPGTRLLVL.

The gene calls are TRBV7-2 and TRBJ2-3; tentatively, D is TRBD2 (6 bases). CDR3 size: 17 residues. Trimming took off 0 bases at V and 0 bases at J, with 13 bases between the two ends. Germline-derived CDR1 and CDR2 are SGHTA and FQGNSA. The CDR3 coding sequence is TGTGCCAGCAGCTTAGCGTCGGGGCGGGGTAGCACAGATACGCAGTATTTT. Translated: CASSLASGRGSTDTQYF.

The V call is TRBV7-9, the J call TRBJ1-2; D is uncertain. The CDR3 consists of 12 residues. CDR1 is SEHNR, CDR2 FQNEAQ, per germline (reference sequence). V was cut by 3 bases and J by 8 bases, with 10 bases left in between. This CDR3 reads CASSFQATGYTF. The CDR3 nucleotides read TGTGCCAGCAGCTTCCAGGCGACCGGCTACACCTTC.

The rearrangement uses TRBV20-1 and TRBJ1-2; D uncertain. From germline, CDR1 is DFQATT and CDR2 SNEGSKA (reference sequence). The CDR3 spans 11 residues. V shed 6 bases and J shed 2 bases, with 7 bases lying between them. The CDR3 spells CSASRNYGYTF. CDR3 bases: TGCAGTGCCTCGAGGAACTATGGCTACACCTTC.

The chain joins TRBV6-1 to TRBJ1-5; TRBD1 might be the D (5 bases). Deletions cut 8 bases from V and 6 bases from J, with 17 bases between. There are 14 residues in the CDR3. CDR1 MNHNS and CDR2 SASEGT come from the germline V gene. CDR3 bases: TGTGCCAGCGGGACCGGGACCCCGGCTCAGCCCCAGCATTTT. It codes for CASGTGTPAQPQHF.

The genes are TRBV5-5 and TRBJ1-2; tentative D call: TRBD1 (6 bases). Germline V gives CDR1 SGHKS, CDR2 YYEKEE (reference sequence). Trimming cost V 2 bases and J 8 bases, with 13 bases left between them. The CDR3 extends over 13 amino acids. The CDR3 spells CASSFSGAQGYTF. DNA for the CDR3: TGTGCCAGCAGCTTCTCGGGGGCGCAGGGCTACACCTTC.

This clone appeared once. The V gene is TRBV6-5, the J gene TRBJ1-2; no clear D. CDR1 MNHEY and CDR2 SVGAGI come from the germline V gene. CDR3 length equals 15 residues. Trimming removed 2 bases from V and 4 bases from J, with 14 bases in between. The CDR3 nucleotides are TGTGCCAGCAGTTACAGGGCAGGCGAATTCTATGGCTACACCTTC. Protein: CASSYRAGEFYGYTF.

This clone turned up a few times. A junction boundary mismatches the germline segment, possibly from a read error. The chain joins TRBV16 to TRBJ1-2; no clear D. The CDR3 contains 10 residues. CDR1 is KGHSY, CDR2 FQNENV, per germline. This chain's CDR3 is CASGYGELNF. In nucleotides, the CDR3 is TGTGCCAGCGGGTATGGGGAACTAAACTTC.